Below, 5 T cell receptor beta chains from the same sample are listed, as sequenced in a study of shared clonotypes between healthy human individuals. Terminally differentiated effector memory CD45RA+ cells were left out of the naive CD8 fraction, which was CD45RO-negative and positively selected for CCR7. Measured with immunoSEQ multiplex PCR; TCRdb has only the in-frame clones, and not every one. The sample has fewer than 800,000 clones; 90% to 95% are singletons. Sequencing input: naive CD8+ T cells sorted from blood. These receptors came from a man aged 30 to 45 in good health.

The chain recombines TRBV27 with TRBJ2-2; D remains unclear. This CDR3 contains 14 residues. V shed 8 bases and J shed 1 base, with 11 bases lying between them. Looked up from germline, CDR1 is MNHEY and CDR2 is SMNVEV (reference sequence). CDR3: CASRFGRNTGELFF. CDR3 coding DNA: TGTGCCAGCCGATTCGGGCGGAACACCGGGGAGCTGTTTTTT.

CDR3 in DNA: TGTGCCAGCAGCCGAGGACTAGCGGGAGCAGATACGCAGTATTTT. Its protein is CASSRGLAGADTQYF. This chain uses TRBV7-3 with TRBJ2-3; TRBD2 aligns across 13 bases. From germline, CDR1 is SGHTA and CDR2 FQGTGA. The CDR3 is 15 amino acids. V was pared by 5 bases and J by 4 bases, with 3 bases of the junction left unmatched.

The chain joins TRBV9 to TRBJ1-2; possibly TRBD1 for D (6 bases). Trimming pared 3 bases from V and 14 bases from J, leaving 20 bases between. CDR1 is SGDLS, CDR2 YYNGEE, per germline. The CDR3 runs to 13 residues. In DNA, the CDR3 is TGTGCCAGCAGCGAGGGGGGCAGGTTCCAGTCTACCTTC. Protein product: CASSEGGRFQSTF.

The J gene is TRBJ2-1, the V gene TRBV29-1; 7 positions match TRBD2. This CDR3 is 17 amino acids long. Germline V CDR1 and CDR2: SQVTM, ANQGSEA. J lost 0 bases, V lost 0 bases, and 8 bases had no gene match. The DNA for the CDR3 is TGCAGCGTTGAAGATGGTGGGAGGGTACACTCCTACAATGAGCAGTTCTTC. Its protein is CSVEDGGRVHSYNEQFF.

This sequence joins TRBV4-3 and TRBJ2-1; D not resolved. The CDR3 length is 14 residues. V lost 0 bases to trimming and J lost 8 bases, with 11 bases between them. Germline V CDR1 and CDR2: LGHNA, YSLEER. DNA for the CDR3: TGCGCCAGCAGCCAAGATGCTAGTCACGATGAGCAGTTCTTC. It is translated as CASSQDASHDEQFF.